The clone carrying this T cell receptor beta chain was observed a few times. Germline V CDR1 and CDR2: MGHRA, YSYEKL. J was trimmed by 0 bases and V by 4 bases; bases with no gene match: 6. CDR3 length equals 15 residues. This sample was included in a study of human T cells and chemical hapten exposure. Looking at the study overall: Among samples, TCR yields varied mainly because of small differences in pooled library volume.

Whole blood, unfractionated, served as the material for total RNA extraction. Individual cDNA molecules received unique molecular identifiers in the library. Under the authors' procedure: From 23,224 to 690,600 TCRs were found per sample, with a median of approximately 100,000. TCRdb redid the calling of the 5' RACE reads with MiXCR, one entry per CDR3 protein. The V and J calls and clone size come from TCRdb's table, not from the authors' own analysis. Of approximately 110,000 distinct CDR3 sequences detected, roughly 19% appear once; the ten largest clones hold around 2.7%. The chain couples TRBV4-1 to TRBJ2-7; 7 positions agree with TRBD1. The TCR was taken from a human donor in good health. CDR3 protein: CASSPGTASSYEQYF. The CDR3 DNA reads as TGCGCCAGCAGCCCCGGGACAGCGAGCTCCTACGAGCAGTACTTC.